The 26 T cell receptor beta chains below were found in one sample sequenced in a study of blood T cell repertoires in COVID-19. TCRdb keeps only in-frame clones here, not all; method: immunoSEQ multiplex PCR. Found here are tens of thousands of clones, 74% of them singletons; the top ten hold roughly 27%. What was sequenced was peripheral blood. These receptors were taken from an elderly woman with acute or convalescent COVID-19.

The chain is built from TRBV28 and TRBJ2-7, with D perhaps TRBD1 (6 bases). The CDR3 consists of 13 residues. V was shortened by 4 bases and J by 7 bases, with 14 bases between the two germline ends. Germline CDR1 and CDR2: MDHEN and SYDVKM. For the CDR3, the DNA is TGTGCCAGCAGTTCCACAGGGTTGGGGGAGCAGTACTTC. Its translation is CASSSTGLGEQYF.

Only a few counts were recorded for this clone. The chain combines TRBV14 with TRBJ2-1; TRBD1 aligns across 9 bases. The CDR3 length is 13 residues. Losses at the gene ends were 3 bases for V and 6 bases for J; bases not matched to a gene: 0. CDR1 and CDR2 (germline): SGHDN, FVKESK. CDR3 in amino acids: CASSQTGGNEQFF. CDR3 DNA sequence: TGTGCCAGCAGCCAGACAGGGGGCAATGAGCAGTTCTTC.

Here the CDR3 reads CASSWGTSYEQYF. CDR3 sequence (DNA): TGTGCCAGCAGTTGGGGCACGAGCTACGAGCAGTACTTC. This rearrangement joins TRBV7-8 to TRBJ2-7; D is perhaps TRBD1 (5 bases). Germline V gives CDR1 SGHVS, CDR2 FQNEAQ. V dropped 6 bases and J dropped 3 bases, with 12 bases sitting between them. The CDR3 length is 13 residues.

This clone was picked up a small number of times. This chain links TRBV13 with TRBJ1-3, with TRBD1 matching over 9 bases. V lost 4 bases, J lost 3 bases, and 7 bases stayed unmatched. From germline, CDR1 is PRHDT and CDR2 FYEKMQ (reference sequence). This CDR3 region has 16 residues. The chain's CDR3 is CASSSQGALDGNTIYF. CDR3 nucleotide sequence: TGTGCCAGCAGCTCACAGGGGGCCCTAGATGGAAACACCATATATTTT.

This clone has more than one count but fewer than ten. The rearrangement links TRBV7-2 to TRBJ2-3, with D unclear. From germline, CDR1 is SGHTA and CDR2 FQGNSA. This CDR3 contains 14 residues. Between the trimmed V and J ends, which lost 1 base and 2 bases, there was a span of 7 bases. The CDR3 nucleotides are TGTGCCAGCAGCTTAGAACATCCCACAGATACGCAGTATTTT. Translated, it gives CASSLEHPTDTQYF.

This clone appeared once. V usage is TRBV9 and J usage is TRBJ2-7, with 10 bases matching TRBD2. The germline V gene encodes CDR1 SGDLS and CDR2 YYNGEE. The J segment lost 3 bases and the V segment lost 7 bases, leaving 4 bases of the junction unmatched. The CDR3 covers 13 residues. CDR3 DNA sequence: TGTGCCAGCGGGGCTAGCGGGAGCTACGAGCAGTACTTC. Translated: CASGASGSYEQYF.

The chain has TRBV19 and TRBJ2-5; D is possibly TRBD2 (6 bases). Germline CDR1 reads LNHDA; CDR2 reads SQIVND (reference sequence). The CDR3 contains 13 residues. Trimming removed 3 bases at V and 9 bases at J, with 14 bases between. The CDR3 here is CASSIGRGWAQYF. CDR3 sequence (DNA): TGTGCCAGTAGTATCGGGCGGGGTTGGGCCCAGTACTTC. The full variable domain, with the rest looked up from reference TRBV19 and TRBJ2-5, is DGGITQSPKYLFRKEGQNVTLSCEQNLNHDAMYWYRQDPGQGLRLIYYSQIVNDFQKGDIAEGYSVSREKKESFPLTVTSAQKNPTAFYLCASSIGRGWAQYFGPGTRLLVL.

The chain combines TRBV7-8 with TRBJ2-2, with a tentative D call TRBD2 (7 bases). This CDR3 spans 15 amino acids. Trimming cost V 3 bases and J 7 bases, with 15 bases left between them. Germline-derived CDR1 and CDR2 are SGHVS and FQNEAQ. The CDR3 loop reads CASSFRRGGIGELFF. The CDR3 nucleotides are TGTGCCAGCAGCTTTCGAAGGGGGGGAATCGGGGAGCTGTTTTTT. Filled out from reference TRBV7-8 and TRBJ2-2, the complete variable domain reads GAGVSQSPRYKVAKRGQDVALRCDPISGHVSLFWYQQALGQGPEFLTYFQNEAQLDKSGLPSDRFFAERPEGSVSTLKIQRTQQEDSAVYLCASSFRRGGIGELFFGEGSRLTVL.

This rearrangement joins TRBV6-5 to TRBJ2-3, with 14 bases aligning to TRBD2. CDR1 is MNHEY, CDR2 SVGAGI, per germline. This CDR3 comprises 15 residues. Losses at the gene ends were 9 bases for V and 2 bases for J; bases not matched to a gene: 4. The CDR3 bases are TGTGCCAGACCGGGACTAGCGGGAGACACAGATACGCAGTATTTT. The encoded protein is CARPGLAGDTDTQYF.

A word on this clone: Additional DNA sequences in this sample encode the identical CDR3. The genes are TRBV11-3 and TRBJ2-1; the D gene is possibly TRBD2 (6 bases). In germline, CDR1 is SGHNT, CDR2 YENEEA. CDR3 length: 15 residues. V gave up 1 base and J gave up 2 bases, with 9 bases separating them. The CDR3 coding sequence is TGTGCCAGCAGCTTAGTCAGCGGGCCCTACAATGAGCAGTTCTTC. It codes for CASSLVSGPYNEQFF.

The V gene is TRBV19, the J gene TRBJ2-3; possibly TRBD1 for D (6 bases). The CDR3 extends over 17 amino acids. Trimming left V 5 bases short and J 5 bases short, with 23 bases between. Germline values: CDR1 LNHDA, CDR2 SQIVND (reference sequence). This CDR3 reads CASSSHRQAGGKDTQYF. The CDR3 DNA reads TGTGCCAGTAGTTCCCACAGACAGGCAGGTGGAAAAGATACGCAGTATTTT. Full variable domain (remainder filled in from reference TRBV19 and TRBJ2-3): DGGITQSPKYLFRKEGQNVTLSCEQNLNHDAMYWYRQDPGQGLRLIYYSQIVNDFQKGDIAEGYSVSREKKESFPLTVTSAQKNPTAFYLCASSSHRQAGGKDTQYFGPGTRLTVL.

This clone was recorded a few times. DNA of the CDR3: TGTGCCAGCAGTGGCGGAAGCTCCTACGAGCAGTACTTC. Translating gives CASSGGSSYEQYF. The chain joins TRBV2 to TRBJ2-7; D remains ambiguous. This CDR3 contains 13 residues. Looked up from germline, CDR1 is SNHLY and CDR2 is FYNNEI. The V and J ends lost 4 bases and 0 bases respectively, with 7 bases between them.

The J gene is TRBJ1-1, the V gene TRBV13; 8 positions match TRBD1. CDR3 size: 13 residues. The V segment lost 8 bases and the J segment 1 base; nucleotides outside the gene matches: 3. Per germline, CDR1 PRHDT and CDR2 FYEKMQ (reference sequence). The CDR3 region has the DNA TGTGCCAGCCGAGGACAGGGGAACACTGAAGCTTTCTTT. It yields the protein CASRGQGNTEAFF. The full variable domain, its missing parts supplied by reference TRBV13 and TRBJ1-1, is AAGVIQSPRHLIKEKRETATLKCYPIPRHDTVYWYQQGPGQDPQFLISFYEKMQSDKGSIPDRFSAQQFSDYHSELNMSSLELGDSALYFCASRGQGNTEAFFGQGTRLTVV.

The chain joins TRBV4-3 to TRBJ2-3; the D gene is possibly TRBD1 (6 bases). The CDR3 extends over 17 amino acids. The germline CDR1 and CDR2 sequences are LGHNA and YSLEER. Between the trimmed V and J ends, which lost 1 base and 2 bases, there was a span of 16 bases. CDR3 in amino acids: CASSQGGVGAPTDTQYF. The CDR3 region has the DNA TGCGCCAGCAGCCAAGGTGGGGTGGGGGCGCCCACAGATACGCAGTATTTT.

This sequence joins TRBV28 and TRBJ2-5, with 7 bases lining up with TRBD2. Germline CDR1 MDHEN, CDR2 SYDVKM. CDR3 size: 16 residues. With V trimmed by 6 bases and J by 5 bases, 15 bases remained unmatched. The CDR3 protein is CASSFRGSSAFETQYF. The CDR3 nucleotides read TGTGCCAGCAGCTTCCGCGGGAGTTCGGCCTTTGAGACCCAGTACTTC.

This chain connects TRBV5-6 to TRBJ1-2; D remains unclear. CDR1 is SGHDT and CDR2 is YYEEEE in the germline V gene. The CDR3 consists of 12 residues. V gave up 4 bases and J gave up 2 bases, with 6 bases separating them. The CDR3 sequence: CASSTRNYGYTF. CDR3 in DNA: TGTGCCAGCAGCACCAGGAACTATGGCTACACCTTC.

This chain links TRBV19 with TRBJ2-3; D is unresolved. Germline lookup yields CDR1 LNHDA and CDR2 SQIVND (reference sequence). The CDR3 consists of 14 residues. Trimming left V 6 bases short and J 0 bases short, with 10 bases between. The CDR3 sequence: CASRSSDSTDTQYF. CDR3 coding DNA: TGTGCCAGTAGGTCGAGCGACAGCACAGATACGCAGTATTTT.

The chain is built from TRBV11-3 and TRBJ2-1; 7 positions agree with TRBD1. Germline CDR1 and CDR2: SGHNT and YENEEA. V lost 3 bases, J lost 6 bases, and 5 bases stayed unmatched. The CDR3 runs 14 residues. CDR3 DNA sequence: TGTGCCAGCAGCTTGACAACAGGGGTCAATGAGCAGTTCTTC. As protein: CASSLTTGVNEQFF.

The chain uses TRBV29-1 and TRBJ2-1, with D possibly TRBD2 on 5 matching bases. Germline assignment: CDR1 SQVTM and CDR2 ANQGSEA. V lost 7 bases to trimming and J lost 4 bases, with 17 bases between them. This CDR3 is built from 14 residues. CDR3 nucleotides: TGCAGCGCTACCGGGGTAGCAGCTTACAATGAGCAGTTCTTC. This encodes CSATGVAAYNEQFF.

This clone is medium-sized (0.01 to 0.1%). The chain employs TRBV14 and TRBJ1-6, with D possibly matching TRBD1 (5 bases). CDR3 length equals 16 residues. Germline V gene sequence: CDR1 SGHDN, CDR2 FVKESK. Trimming shortened V by 4 bases and J by 10 bases, and 20 bases separated the two germline ends. DNA for the CDR3: TGTGCCAGCAGCCCAAGTCCGGAGGTCGGGGGATCACCCCTCCACTTT. Residues: CASSPSPEVGGSPLHF. The full variable domain, its missing parts supplied by reference TRBV14 and TRBJ1-6, is EAGVTQFPSHSVIEKGQTVTLRCDPISGHDNLYWYRRVMGKEIKFLLHFVKESKQDESGMPNNRFLAERTGGTYSTLKVQPAELEDSGVYFCASSPSPEVGGSPLHFGNGTRLTVT.

To note about this clone: Sequence at one end of the junction differs from germline and may be a read error. V is TRBV6-2 or TRBV6-3 and J is TRBJ2-5; 7 nucleotides agree with TRBD1. This CDR3 comprises 13 residues. Germline lookup yields CDR1 MNHEY and CDR2 SVGEGT. For the CDR3, the DNA is TGTGCCAGCAGTTACTCCCCCGGGACAGCGTCCGACTTC. Its translation is CASSYSPGTASDF.

The chain employs TRBV6-5 and TRBJ2-3; no clear D. The V end was cut by 5 bases, the J end by 5 bases, with 8 bases between. CDR3 size: 12 residues. Per the germline V gene, CDR1 is MNHEY and CDR2 is SVGAGI. CDR3 sequence: CASSPLGDTQYF. DNA of the CDR3: TGTGCCAGCAGTCCCCTAGGAGATACGCAGTATTTT.

This clone was found a few times. This chain joins TRBV27 and TRBJ2-1; 8 bases are shared with TRBD2. V lost 0 bases and J lost 3; bases outside the gene matches: 7. Per the germline V gene, CDR1 is MNHEY and CDR2 is SMNVEV (reference sequence). The CDR3 extends over 17 amino acids. CDR3 loop: CASSLSHSGVGYNEQFF. CDR3 sequence (DNA): TGTGCCAGCAGTTTATCGCATAGCGGGGTGGGCTACAATGAGCAGTTCTTC.

The chain carries TRBV4-2 and TRBJ2-3, with 9 bases identical to TRBD1. Germline values: CDR1 LGHNA, CDR2 YNFKEQ. This CDR3 has 17 residues. Unmatched junction bases numbered 7, after V lost 1 base and J lost 2 bases. The CDR3 region is CASSQATGTGNTDTQYF. CDR3 nucleotide sequence: TGTGCCAGCAGCCAAGCTACCGGGACAGGGAACACAGATACGCAGTATTTT.

V is TRBV7-6 and J is TRBJ1-4; the match to TRBD1 covers 9 bases. The trim removed 0 bases at V and 8 bases at J, leaving 10 bases unmatched. Germline CDR1 is SGHVS and CDR2 is FNYEAQ. The length of the CDR3 is 17 residues. The CDR3 is CASSLALMSGTGEKLFF. The CDR3 nucleotides read TGTGCCAGCAGCTTAGCGCTTATGTCCGGGACAGGGGAAAAACTGTTTTTT.

This clone was observed many times. The V gene is TRBV29-1, the J gene TRBJ1-2; D gene unclear. The germline CDR1 and CDR2 sequences are SQVTM and ANQGSEA. With 3 bases removed from V and 11 bases from J, the gap between germline ends came to 7 bases. The CDR3 totals 9 residues. The CDR3: CSVDPEYTF. The DNA of the CDR3 is TGCAGCGTTGATCCGGAGTACACCTTC.